The rows below give T cell receptor beta chains drawn from one sample of a study of T cell responses to AZD1222 COVID-19 vaccine. Measured with immunoSEQ multiplex PCR; TCRdb has only the in-frame clones, and not every one. The data hold about 180,000 clones, with 80% to 90% observed a single time. This specimen was peripheral blood, taken on day 0 of AZD1222 vaccination. The receptors here all came from an adult in good health. The CDR3 runs from the conserved cysteine through the conserved F or W. A D gene is named only where the DNA matches it firmly. A clone size is listed for some rows: how often the clone was seen (once, few, many), or a class if it is expanded.

J gene: TRBJ2-7
D gene: -
V gene: TRBV19
clone size: few
CDR3 length: 15
CDR3 protein: CATTGNGGRSYEQYF
CDR3 DNA: TGTGCCACCACAGGGAACGGGGGCCGATCCTACGAGCAGTACTTC

J gene: TRBJ2-1
D gene: -
V gene: TRBV9
clone size: -
CDR3 length: 15
CDR3 protein: CASSPRTLSYNEQFF
CDR3 DNA: TGTGCCAGCAGCCCCCGTACTCTCTCCTACAATGAGCAGTTCTTC

J gene: TRBJ1-2
D gene: TRBD1
V gene: TRBV6-2/TRBV6-3
clone size: -
CDR3 length: 14
CDR3 protein: CASSEGETGYGYTF
CDR3 DNA: TGTGCCAGCAGCGAAGGGGAGACAGGGTATGGCTACACCTTC

J gene: TRBJ2-3
D gene: -
V gene: TRBV5-4
clone size: once
CDR3 length: 12
CDR3 protein: CASSGSTDTQYF
CDR3 DNA: TGTGCCAGCAGCGGGAGCACAGATACGCAGTATTTT

J gene: TRBJ2-1
D gene: TRBD2
V gene: TRBV9
clone size: -
CDR3 length: 18
CDR3 protein: CASSFREGRTTGRDEQFF
CDR3 DNA: TGTGCCAGCAGCTTCCGGGAGGGTCGGACTACGGGCCGCGATGAGCAGTTCTTC

J gene: TRBJ2-2
D gene: -
V gene: TRBV27
clone size: -
CDR3 length: 13
CDR3 protein: CASSSNLSGELFF
CDR3 DNA: TGTGCCAGCAGTTCAAATCTTTCGGGGGAGCTGTTTTTT

J gene: TRBJ1-1
D gene: -
V gene: TRBV4-2
clone size: -
CDR3 length: 15
CDR3 protein: CASSPRWPMNTEAFF
CDR3 DNA: TGTGCCAGCAGTCCAAGATGGCCTATGAACACTGAAGCTTTCTTT

J gene: TRBJ1-4
D gene: TRBD1
V gene: TRBV30
clone size: -
CDR3 length: 15
CDR3 protein: CAWGTGGGTNEKLFF
CDR3 DNA: TGTGCCTGGGGGACAGGGGGCGGAACTAATGAAAAACTGTTTTTT

J gene: TRBJ1-1
D gene: TRBD1
V gene: TRBV3-1/TRBV3-2
clone size: -
CDR3 length: 15
CDR3 protein: CASSQPTGLNTEAFF
CDR3 DNA: TGTGCCAGCAGCCAACCGACAGGGCTGAACACTGAAGCTTTCTTT

J gene: TRBJ1-5
D gene: -
V gene: TRBV7-9
clone size: -
CDR3 length: 15
CDR3 protein: CASSSQGTGGQPQHF
CDR3 DNA: TGTGCCAGCAGTTCTCAAGGGACCGGAGGTCAGCCCCAGCATTTT